The entry below gives a single T cell receptor (beta chain) sequence along with its context. Its cognate antigen is unknown. The CDR3 extends over 12 amino acids. V lost 5 bases to trimming and J lost 1 base, with 5 bases between them. Germline-derived CDR1 and CDR2 are KGHSH and LQKENI. This sample stems from a study of beta chain features in type 1 diabetes. Background on the study: Across every sample, 107,917,701 sorted cells were examined in total. Study-wide points: No resolution was reached here on whether HLA type influences TCRB rearrangement. For Type 1 diabetes patients, all four CD4+ subsets carried TCRB CDR3s that were moderately but significantly shorter.

The entirety of the isolated RNA underwent reverse transcription, so expressed TCRB transcripts were sequenced. Method: immunoSEQ multiplex PCR; TCRdb's copy keeps in-frame clones and lacks some. The sample shows 500,000 to 800,000 clones, around 12% of them seen only once. Sequencing was performed on naive CD4+ T cells from blood. The V and J genes are TRBV18 and TRBJ2-5; D gene uncertain. The source is a man under 40 with type 1 diabetes. The CDR3 protein is CASSDPQETQYF. For the CDR3, the DNA is TGTGCCAGCTCAGACCCCCAAGAGACCCAGTACTTC.